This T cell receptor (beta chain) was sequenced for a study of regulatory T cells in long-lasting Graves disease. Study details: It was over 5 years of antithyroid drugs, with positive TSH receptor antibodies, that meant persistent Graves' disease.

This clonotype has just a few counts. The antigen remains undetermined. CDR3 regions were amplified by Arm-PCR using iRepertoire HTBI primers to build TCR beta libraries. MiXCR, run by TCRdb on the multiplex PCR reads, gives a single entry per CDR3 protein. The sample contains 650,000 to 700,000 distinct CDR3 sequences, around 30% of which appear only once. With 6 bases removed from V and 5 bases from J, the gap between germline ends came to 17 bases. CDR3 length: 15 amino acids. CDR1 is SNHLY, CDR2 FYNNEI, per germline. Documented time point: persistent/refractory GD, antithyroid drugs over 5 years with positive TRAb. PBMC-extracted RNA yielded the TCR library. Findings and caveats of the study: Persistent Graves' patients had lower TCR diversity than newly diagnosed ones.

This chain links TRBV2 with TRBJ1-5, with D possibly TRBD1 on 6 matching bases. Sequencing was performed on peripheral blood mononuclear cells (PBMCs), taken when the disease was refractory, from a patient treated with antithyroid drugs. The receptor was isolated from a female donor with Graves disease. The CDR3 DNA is TGTGCCAGCAGCGTCGGACCAGGGGATTATCAGCCCCAGCATTTT. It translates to CASSVGPGDYQPQHF. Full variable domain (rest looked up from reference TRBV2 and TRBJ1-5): EPEVTQTPSHQVTQMGQEVILRCVPISNHLYFYWYRQILGQKVEFLVSFYNNEISEKSEIFDDQFSVERPDGSNFTLKIRSTKLEDSAMYFCASSVGPGDYQPQHFGDGTRLSIL.